The rows below give T cell receptor beta chains drawn from one sample of a study of shared clonotypes between healthy human individuals. Clones were read by immunoSEQ multiplex PCR, and TCRdb kept only the in-frame ones, dropping some. The data contain over a million clones, 98% of them seen just once; the ten biggest clones take up approximately 0.45%. What was sequenced was naive CD4+ T cells sorted from blood. The receptors come from a man between 25 and 39 years old in good health. CDR3s include the opening cysteine and the closing phenylalanine or tryptophan. The order of the fields is D gene, V gene, clone size, J gene, CDR3 DNA, CDR3 protein. The D gene is left open where the match is weak. Clone size, where shown, is once, few, many, or a class for clones that have expanded.

-	TRBV10-3	-	TRBJ1-1	TGTGCCATCAGTGAGGGGCAGGGGTTAGCTTTCTTT	CAISEGQGLAFF
TRBD2	TRBV29-1	-	TRBJ2-3	TGCAGCAAAATTTCTAGCGGGAGTGGAAATACGCAGTATTTT	CSKISSGSGNTQYF
TRBD2	TRBV18	-	TRBJ2-1	TGTGCCAGCTCACCCGGTGGGGGGGGAATCGGCAATGAGCAGTTCTTC	CASSPGGGGIGNEQFF
TRBD1	TRBV28	-	TRBJ1-2	TGTGCCAGCAGCGTACAGGGGGTTCGTGTCTATGGCTACACCTTC	CASSVQGVRVYGYTF
TRBD1	TRBV7-6	-	TRBJ2-7	TGTGCCAGCAGCACCGACAGGGGGGGAGGTTACGAGCAGTACTTC	CASSTDRGGGYEQYF
-	TRBV5-5	-	TRBJ2-5	TGTGCCAGCAGCCCGCCCAGGGGCGAGACCCAGTACTTC	CASSPPRGETQYF
TRBD1	TRBV5-1	-	TRBJ2-7	TGCGCCAGCAGCCCACAGGGGGCTTCAGCCTACGAGCAGTACTTC	CASSPQGASAYEQYF
-	TRBV7-7	-	TRBJ2-2	TGTGCTAGCAGCTCCGACTCCGGGGAGCTGTTTTTT	CASSSDSGELFF
-	TRBV5-4	few	TRBJ2-7	TGTGCCAGCAGCTCCGACGGCGGAGGACTCTACGAGCAGTACTTC	CASSSDGGGLYEQYF
TRBD2	TRBV19	-	TRBJ2-3	TGTGCCAGCCAGCGGGACCCCACAGATACGCAGTATTTT	CASQRDPTDTQYF
-	TRBV6-6	-	TRBJ1-3	TGTGCCAGCAGTTACACAGGGCTCTCTGGAAACACCATATATTTT	CASSYTGLSGNTIYF
TRBD2	TRBV7-2	-	TRBJ2-7	TGTGCCAGCAGCTTAGCCTGGGGTAGCGGGATGCCGGGGAACGAGCAGTACTTC	CASSLAWGSGMPGNEQYF
TRBD2	TRBV15	-	TRBJ2-7	TGTGCCACCAGCAGGAGCGGGAGAGGAAACTACGAGCAGTACTTC	CATSRSGRGNYEQYF
-	TRBV7-2	once	TRBJ1-1	TGTGCCAGCAGCTTTGGGGGGGCCGTACGGGAAGCTTTCTTT	CASSFGGAVREAFF
-	TRBV7-8	-	TRBJ2-7	TGTGCCAGCAGCTTAGCCTGGAAGGGACTCTCCTACGAGCAGTACTTC	CASSLAWKGLSYEQYF
-	TRBV7-9	-	TRBJ2-7	TGTGCCAGCAGCTTATCCGCGACAGTAGTTTCCTACGAGCAGTACTTC	CASSLSATVVSYEQYF
TRBD2	TRBV5-1	-	TRBJ2-1	TGCGCCAGCAGCTCCAAAACTAGCGCCTTTGACGGAAATGAGCAGTTCTTC	CASSSKTSAFDGNEQFF
-	TRBV30	-	TRBJ1-2	TGTGCCTGGAGTGTTAAGGGCGGGGGCTACACCTTC	CAWSVKGGGYTF
-	TRBV5-1	-	TRBJ1-5	TGCGCCAGTAGCTTGGTAGGGGCGGAGGAGCCCCAGCATTTT	CASSLVGAEEPQHF
TRBD1	TRBV6-6	-	TRBJ1-1	TGTGCCAGCAGCCAGGGGGTAAGGAACACTGAAGCTTTCTTT	CASSQGVRNTEAFF
-	TRBV5-4	-	TRBJ2-3	TGTGCCAGCAGCTTTGGCCCTAAGGATACGCAGTATTTT	CASSFGPKDTQYF
-	TRBV10-3	-	TRBJ2-5	TGTGCCATCACCGAGGGAAGGGGATCGGTAGAGACCCAGTACTTC	CAITEGRGSVETQYF
TRBD1	TRBV14	-	TRBJ1-2	TGTGCCAGCAGCCAAACAGGGGGCAACTATGGCTACACCTTC	CASSQTGGNYGYTF
-	TRBV18	-	TRBJ1-1	TGTGCCAGCTCAAAAACGCAGGCCGGGACTGAAGCTTTCTTT	CASSKTQAGTEAFF
-	TRBV6-1	-	TRBJ2-1	TGTGCCAGCAGTGAGAGCGGCAACAATGAGCAGTTCTTC	CASSESGNNEQFF
TRBD1	TRBV28	-	TRBJ2-5	TGTGCCAGCAGTTCCCTGGACAGGGAAACCCAGTACTTC	CASSSLDRETQYF
-	TRBV2	-	TRBJ1-5	TGTGCCAGCAGTCCGGGCCTCCTTAGCAATCAGCCCCAGCATTTT	CASSPGLLSNQPQHF
-	TRBV29-1	-	TRBJ2-7	TGCAGCGTTCGCCGAGGGGTAGGTTCCTACGAGCAGTACTTC	CSVRRGVGSYEQYF
-	TRBV10-3	-	TRBJ2-2	TGTGCCATCAGTCCAATCTCCGGGGAGCTGTTTTTT	CAISPISGELFF
TRBD2	TRBV6-5	-	TRBJ2-3	TGTGCCAGCAGTTACTCGGGACTAGACACAGATACGCAGTATTTT	CASSYSGLDTDTQYF
TRBD1	TRBV7-8	-	TRBJ1-5	TGTGCCAGCAGCTTAGGACAGGGCGGTCAGCCCCAGCATTTT	CASSLGQGGQPQHF
TRBD2	TRBV28	-	TRBJ2-7	TGTGCCAGCAGGCATGGGACTAGCGGGACGTCTCACTACGAGCAGTACTTC	CASRHGTSGTSHYEQYF
-	TRBV9	once	TRBJ2-5	TGTGCCAGCAGCGCCCACGAAACCCAAGAGACCCAGTACTTC	CASSAHETQETQYF
TRBD1	TRBV28	-	TRBJ2-7	TGTGCCAGCACCGGGACAGTTAGACTCTACGAGCAGTACTTC	CASTGTVRLYEQYF
-	TRBV27	-	TRBJ2-7	TGTGCCAGCAGTCCCAGGAGTAACTACGAGCAGTACTTC	CASSPRSNYEQYF
-	TRBV5-4	-	TRBJ1-4	TGTGCCAGCAGCTTGGCCCTAGATGAAAAACTGTTTTTT	CASSLALDEKLFF
-	TRBV6-5	once	TRBJ2-2	TGTGCCAGCAGACAGGGCTGGGATGACACCGGGGAGCTGTTTTTT	CASRQGWDDTGELFF
-	TRBV25-1	-	TRBJ1-1	TGTGCCAGCAGTACAACAGGGACGGCCACTGAAGCTTTCTTT	CASSTTGTATEAFF
TRBD1	TRBV5-1	-	TRBJ1-1	TGCGCCAGCCGAGTGGGGACAGGGGTTTTAGACACTGAAGCTTTCTTT	CASRVGTGVLDTEAFF
-	TRBV29-1	-	TRBJ1-2	TGCAGCGTTCTAGGAGACTATGGCTACACCTTC	CSVLGDYGYTF
-	TRBV28	once	TRBJ1-4	TGTGCCAGCAGAGAGCCGGGGTTGGAAAAACTGTTTTTT	CASREPGLEKLFF
-	TRBV11-3	-	TRBJ2-2	TGTGCCAGCAGCTTAGTGGGAGGAGGGAGCGCCGGGGAGCTGTTTTTT	CASSLVGGGSAGELFF
-	TRBV28	-	TRBJ2-2	TGTGCCAGCAGCGCAACAATGGGGGGTGCGACCGGGGAGCTGTTTTTT	CASSATMGGATGELFF
-	TRBV5-4	-	TRBJ1-1	TGTGCCAGCAGCTTATCCCGGATCGCTAACACTGAAGCTTTCTTT	CASSLSRIANTEAFF
-	TRBV11-2	-	TRBJ1-2	TGTGCCAGCAGCCCGGGGGGGGGAGTCCGCTACGGCTACACCTTC	CASSPGGGVRYGYTF
-	TRBV18	-	TRBJ1-1	TGTGCCAGCTCAGCCCGGGGGCTATACACTGAAGCTTTCTTT	CASSARGLYTEAFF
-	TRBV5-1	-	TRBJ2-7	TGCGCCAGCAGCTTTCGGGCTGATTCCTACGAGCAGTACTTC	CASSFRADSYEQYF
-	TRBV19	-	TRBJ1-5	TGTGCCAGCGCTTTGACAGCGGGTGGCAATCAGCCCCAGCATTTT	CASALTAGGNQPQHF
-	TRBV5-4	-	TRBJ2-3	TGTGCCAGCAGCTTGGACAGGGTGGATACGCAGTATTTT	CASSLDRVDTQYF
-	TRBV11-2	-	TRBJ2-5	TGTGCCAGCAGCTTAGCTCTGCCCCTGGGGGTAGGGGAGACCCAGTACTTC	CASSLALPLGVGETQYF
-	TRBV7-6	-	TRBJ2-7	TGTGCCAGCAGCCCCACTCTTAGCAGCAGCTCCTACGAGCAGTACTTC	CASSPTLSSSSYEQYF